This passage covers 26 T cell receptor beta chains from one sample sequenced in a study of blood T cell repertoires in COVID-19. Produced via immunoSEQ multiplex PCR; TCRdb's table is partial and in-frame only. The repertoire consists of more than 85,000 clones, with around 80% occurring once and the leading ten covering 9.5% to 10%. Sequencing was carried out using peripheral blood. The receptors were gathered from a man aged 60-69 years with active or convalescent COVID-19.

The chain couples TRBV19 to TRBJ1-2; possibly TRBD1 for D (5 bases). Germline V CDR1 and CDR2: LNHDA, SQIVND (reference sequence). V lost 4 bases and J 10 bases, leaving 13 bases between the germline ends. The CDR3 has 12 amino acids. The CDR3 nucleotides read TGTGCCAGTAGTAAGGCGGACATCGACTACACCTTC. Translation: CASSKADIDYTF.

This clone has only a few counts. The V and J genes are TRBV28 and TRBJ2-3; D is ambiguous. CDR1 is MDHEN and CDR2 is SYDVKM in the germline V gene. This CDR3 contains 15 residues. V lost 6 bases and J lost 2, with 15 bases in between. CDR3: CASSPLDLYTDTQYF. The CDR3 DNA reads as TGTGCCAGCAGCCCTTTAGATCTCTACACAGATACGCAGTATTTT.

This chain joins TRBV2 and TRBJ1-5; D is unclear. This CDR3 has 13 amino acids. Per germline, CDR1 SNHLY and CDR2 FYNNEI. Trimming took off 4 bases at V and 0 bases at J, with 4 bases between the two ends. The CDR3 sequence: CASSVFSNQPQHF. In DNA, the CDR3 is TGTGCCAGCAGTGTATTTAGCAATCAGCCCCAGCATTTT.

This chain uses TRBV6-1 with TRBJ1-1, with D perhaps TRBD1 (6 bases). The CDR3 extends over 11 amino acids. The V and J ends lost 3 bases and 11 bases respectively, with 10 bases between them. Germline loops: CDR1 MNHNS, CDR2 SASEGT. DNA for the CDR3: TGTGCCAGCAGTGAGGGGGGGCGGGCTTTCTTT. Protein sequence: CASSEGGRAFF.

The chain combines TRBV10-2 with TRBJ2-2; D gene uncertain. V lost 1 base, J lost 5 bases, and 5 bases lay in between. Germline lookup yields CDR1 WSHSY and CDR2 SAAADI. The CDR3 has 13 residues. The CDR3 DNA sequence: TGCGCCAGCAGTGAGTTGCAGACCGGGGAGCTGTTTTTT. Encoded protein: CASSELQTGELFF.

The V call is TRBV2, the J call TRBJ1-4; TRBD1 matches 8 bases. Germline V CDR1 and CDR2: SNHLY, FYNNEI. The CDR3 contains 15 residues. V lost 6 bases to trimming and J lost 7 bases; unmatched junction nucleotides: 10. The CDR3: CASSPSGGRVEKLFF. The CDR3, as DNA: TGTGCCAGCAGCCCCTCAGGGGGCCGGGTTGAAAAACTGTTTTTT.

This clone has just a few counts. This rearrangement joins TRBV7-9 to TRBJ2-3; D call uncertain. Looked up from germline, CDR1 is SEHNR and CDR2 is FQNEAQ (reference sequence). The CDR3 contains 14 residues. The V and J ends lost 1 base and 1 base respectively, with 6 bases between them. The CDR3 nucleotides are TGTGCCAGCAGCTTAGTCACACGCACAGATACGCAGTATTTT. It encodes CASSLVTRTDTQYF.

The chain couples TRBV14 to TRBJ1-6; D is unclear. V lost 5 bases and J lost 12, with 14 bases in between. CDR1 is SGHDN and CDR2 is FVKESK in the germline V gene. The CDR3 has 13 amino acids. The CDR3 DNA reads TGTGCCAGCAGCGGCTTCATCGGGGAACCCCTCCACTTT. Amino acid sequence: CASSGFIGEPLHF.

The V call is TRBV3-1 (or the pseudogene TRBV3-2), the J call TRBJ2-1; D possibly corresponds to TRBD1 (6 bases). The CDR3 runs 14 residues. Germline assignment: CDR1 LGHDT and CDR2 YNNKEL (reference sequence). V lost 4 bases and J 9 bases, leaving 16 bases between the germline ends. The CDR3 loop reads CASSRGPTAIEQFF. CDR3 nucleotides: TGTGCCAGCAGCCGGGGGCCCACGGCTATTGAGCAGTTCTTC.

The chain is built from TRBV9 and TRBJ1-2; D is possibly TRBD1 (6 bases). Germline loops: CDR1 SGDLS, CDR2 YYNGEE. The CDR3 spans 14 residues. V lost 3 bases, J lost 7 bases, and 16 bases lay in between. CDR3 sequence: CASSGYREFGGYTF. The CDR3, as DNA: TGTGCCAGCAGCGGATACAGGGAATTTGGTGGCTACACCTTC.

The chain employs TRBV3-1 (or the pseudogene TRBV3-2) and TRBJ1-2, with unresolved D. V lost 1 base and J lost 8, with 8 bases in between. Germline V gene data show CDR1 as LGHDT and CDR2 as YNNKEL (reference sequence). The CDR3 covers 12 residues. CDR3 nucleotide sequence: TGTGCCAGCAGCCAAGCTGCGGGGGGCTACACCTTC. This translates into CASSQAAGGYTF.

The chain is built from TRBV30 and TRBJ1-4; 7 nucleotides line up with TRBD1. Trimming cost V 0 bases and J 0 bases; bases outside gene matches: 10. CDR1 and CDR2 from the germline V gene are GTSNPN and SVGIG (reference sequence). The CDR3 is 18 residues long. The CDR3 DNA reads as TGTGCCTGGAGTGTTACGACAGGGTCGATTCCAACTAATGAAAAACTGTTTTTT. Translation: CAWSVTTGSIPTNEKLFF.

The rearrangement links TRBV15 to TRBJ1-4; possible D gene TRBD1, 5 bases. In germline, CDR1 is LNHNV, CDR2 YYDKDF (reference sequence). This CDR3 contains 13 residues. Deletions cut 0 bases from V and 16 bases from J, with 15 bases between. CDR3 loop: CATSREDKIAQFF. CDR3 DNA: TGTGCCACCAGCAGAGAGGACAAAATCGCCCAGTTTTTT.

This clone was detected only a few times. This rearrangement joins TRBV10-1 to TRBJ2-3, with 7 bases matching TRBD2. This CDR3 comprises 16 residues. The junction had 9 bases not matched to a gene; V was cut back by 2 bases and J by 4 bases. From germline, CDR1 is WNHNN and CDR2 SYGVQD (reference sequence). The DNA for the CDR3 is TGCGCCAGCAGTGAGAGCTCGGCGGGAGAGGCAGATACGCAGTATTTT. As protein: CASSESSAGEADTQYF.

V usage is TRBV7-2 and J usage is TRBJ1-1; the match to TRBD1 covers 7 bases. Germline V CDR1 and CDR2: SGHTA, FQGNSA. V was clipped by 5 bases and J by 0 bases; unmatched bases: 9. The CDR3 extends over 16 amino acids. The CDR3 sequence: CASSQRAGQVNTEAFF. The CDR3 DNA reads TGTGCCAGCAGCCAACGGGCCGGACAGGTGAACACTGAAGCTTTCTTT. Filled out from reference TRBV7-2 and TRBJ1-1, the complete variable domain reads GAGVSQSPSNKVTEKGKDVELRCDPISGHTALYWYRQSLGQGLEFLIYFQGNSAPDKSGLPSDRFSAERTGGSVSTLTIQRTQQEDSAVYLCASSQRAGQVNTEAFFGQGTRLTVV.

The chain has TRBV11-2 and TRBJ1-1; 9 nucleotides agree with TRBD1. The V segment lost 4 bases and the J segment 8 bases; nucleotides outside the gene matches: 5. This CDR3 comprises 13 residues. Germline CDR1 is SGHAT and CDR2 is FQNNGV. The CDR3 region has the DNA TGTGCCAGCAGCTATAGAGGGACAGGGGAAGCTTTCTTT. It translates to CASSYRGTGEAFF.

V and J are TRBV11-2 and TRBJ2-1, with D perhaps TRBD1 (6 bases). V lost 5 bases and J lost 2, with 13 bases in between. The CDR3 has 15 amino acids. Per the germline V gene, CDR1 is SGHAT and CDR2 is FQNNGV. For the CDR3, the DNA is TGTGCCAGCAGCCCCGACGGGGACACCTACAATGAGCAGTTCTTC. This gives the protein CASSPDGDTYNEQFF.

The genes are TRBV7-9 and TRBJ2-3, with 12 bases matching TRBD2. CDR3 length: 15 residues. The trim removed 5 bases at V and 8 bases at J, leaving 8 bases unmatched. CDR1 and CDR2 from the germline V gene are SEHNR and FQNEAQ (reference sequence). In DNA, the CDR3 is TGTGCCAGCAGCCCATCGACTAGCGGGAGCGGTACGCAGTATTTT. Translation: CASSPSTSGSGTQYF.

The chain carries TRBV6-5 and TRBJ1-1; 7 bases are shared with TRBD1. CDR1 and CDR2 (germline): MNHEY, SVGAGI. The CDR3 extends over 14 amino acids. V shed 7 bases and J 4 bases; nucleotides not matched to a gene: 9. The CDR3, as DNA: TGTGCCAGCATTCAAAACAGGGGAGTCACTGAAGCTTTCTTT. Its protein product is CASIQNRGVTEAFF.

The chain recombines TRBV6-5 with TRBJ2-7; 9 bases map to TRBD2. In germline, CDR1 is MNHEY, CDR2 SVGAGI. The CDR3 has 14 residues. After removal of 6 bases from V and 3 bases from J, the junction contained 6 bases not matched to a gene. CDR3 nucleotides: TGTGCCAGCAGCAGAGCGGGAGGCAGCTACGAGCAGTACTTC. This gives the protein CASSRAGGSYEQYF.

The chain joins TRBV24-1 to TRBJ2-5, with 8 bases aligning to TRBD1. Germline CDR1 KGHDR, CDR2 SFDVKD. The V and J ends lost 4 bases and 2 bases, in that order; junction bases with no gene match: 5. The CDR3 runs to 15 residues. The CDR3 bases are TGTGCCACCAGTGAAACAGGGGGTCCTCAAGAGACCCAGTACTTC. Protein sequence: CATSETGGPQETQYF.

Only a few counts were recorded for this clone. The V and J genes are TRBV11-2 and TRBJ2-3; perhaps TRBD1 as D (6 bases). The germline CDR1 and CDR2 sequences are SGHAT and FQNNGV. The CDR3 covers 15 residues. V gave up 0 bases and J gave up 2 bases, with 9 bases separating them. CDR3: CASSLDQGHTDTQYF. The CDR3 bases are TGTGCCAGCAGCTTAGATCAGGGACACACAGATACGCAGTATTTT. The variable domain in full, with the rest retrieved from reference TRBV11-2 and TRBJ2-3, is EAGVAQSPRYKIIEKRQSVAFWCNPISGHATLYWYQQILGQGPKLLIQFQNNGVVDDSQLPKDRFSAERLKGVDSTLKIQPAKLEDSAVYLCASSLDQGHTDTQYFGPGTRLTVL.

This chain links TRBV7-7 with TRBJ1-1; D uncertain. Trimming took 1 base from V and 3 from J, leaving 6 bases between them. CDR1 is SSHAT, CDR2 FNYEAQ, per germline (reference sequence). The CDR3 loop spans 13 amino acids. CDR3 sequence reads: CASSLDGDTEAFF. Here the CDR3 DNA reads TGTGCCAGCAGCTTAGACGGGGACACTGAAGCTTTCTTT.

The chain links TRBV5-3 to TRBJ1-1; D may be TRBD1 (5 bases). TRBV5-3 is sorted into the ORF group, with uncertain function. The ends were cut back, 4 bases at V and 3 bases at J, with 19 bases in the middle. This CDR3 has 16 residues. In nucleotides, the CDR3 is TGTGCCAGAAGCCCTGTAGAGGCAGGGTGGGACACTGAAGCTTTCTTT. This encodes CARSPVEAGWDTEAFF.

This CDR3 reads CASSFAVSGRSSYEQYF. The CDR3 DNA reads as TGTGCCAGCAGTTTCGCGGTATCGGGTAGGAGCTCCTACGAGCAGTACTTC. The chain carries TRBV28 and TRBJ2-7; the D is unclear. This CDR3 comprises 17 residues. V lost 3 bases and J 0 bases, leaving 18 bases between the germline ends. The germline V gene has CDR1 MDHEN and CDR2 SYDVKM. The variable domain in full, completed from reference TRBV28 and TRBJ2-7, reads DVKVTQSSRYLVKRTGEKVFLECVQDMDHENMFWYRQDPGLGLRLIYFSYDVKMKEKGDIPEGYSVSREKKERFSLILESASTNQTSMYLCASSFAVSGRSSYEQYFGPGTRLTVT.

The genes are TRBV28 and TRBJ2-7; D is perhaps TRBD2 (6 bases). The CDR3 has 14 residues. Germline CDR1 reads MDHEN; CDR2 reads SYDVKM. Trimming cost V 4 bases and J 3 bases, with 13 bases left between them. CDR3 bases: TGTGCCAGCAGTTGGTTCGGAGGGAGCTACGAGCAGTACTTC. As protein: CASSWFGGSYEQYF. The full variable domain, with the rest looked up from reference TRBV28 and TRBJ2-7, is DVKVTQSSRYLVKRTGEKVFLECVQDMDHENMFWYRQDPGLGLRLIYFSYDVKMKEKGDIPEGYSVSREKKERFSLILESASTNQTSMYLCASSWFGGSYEQYFGPGTRLTVT.